The T cell receptor (beta chain) under discussion was sequenced for a study of OX40 agonist ivuxolimab in advanced cancers. Overall study: Patient treatment consisted of intravenous ivuxolimab administration every 2 weeks at 0.01 to 10 mg/kg.

Study-wide findings and caveats: Some patients without response likewise showed low normalized clonal expansion. Among the lowest peripheral clonal expansion occurred in 0.1-3.0 mg/kg partial responders.

Cycle 7 day 1, cycle 4 day 1, and baseline were the timepoints at which blood was sampled. A word on this clone: The antigen remains undetermined.

V shed 5 bases, J shed 3 bases, and the junction held 6 bases outside the gene matches. CDR3 size: 14 residues. Germline values: CDR1 MDHEN, CDR2 SYDVKM. Here immunoSEQ multiplex PCR was the method, and the copy in TCRdb shows in-frame clones only, minus some. This repertoire shows about 42,000 clones, 90% found once; its top ten account for 6%. The clonotype was recovered from an adult with an advanced solid tumor such as melanoma, head and neck, liver or kidney cancer. The chain employs TRBV28 and TRBJ1-1; 7 nucleotides match TRBD1. The sequencing here drew on CD4+ or CD8+ T cells sorted from blood, taken in a trial of the OX40 agonist ivuxolimab. The CDR3: CASSQGGRDTEAFF. The CDR3 DNA follows: TGTGCCAGCAGTCAAGGGGGCCGGGACACTGAAGCTTTCTTT. Filled out from reference TRBV28 and TRBJ1-1, the complete variable domain reads DVKVTQSSRYLVKRTGEKVFLECVQDMDHENMFWYRQDPGLGLRLIYFSYDVKMKEKGDIPEGYSVSREKKERFSLILESASTNQTSMYLCASSQGGRDTEAFFGQGTRLTVV.